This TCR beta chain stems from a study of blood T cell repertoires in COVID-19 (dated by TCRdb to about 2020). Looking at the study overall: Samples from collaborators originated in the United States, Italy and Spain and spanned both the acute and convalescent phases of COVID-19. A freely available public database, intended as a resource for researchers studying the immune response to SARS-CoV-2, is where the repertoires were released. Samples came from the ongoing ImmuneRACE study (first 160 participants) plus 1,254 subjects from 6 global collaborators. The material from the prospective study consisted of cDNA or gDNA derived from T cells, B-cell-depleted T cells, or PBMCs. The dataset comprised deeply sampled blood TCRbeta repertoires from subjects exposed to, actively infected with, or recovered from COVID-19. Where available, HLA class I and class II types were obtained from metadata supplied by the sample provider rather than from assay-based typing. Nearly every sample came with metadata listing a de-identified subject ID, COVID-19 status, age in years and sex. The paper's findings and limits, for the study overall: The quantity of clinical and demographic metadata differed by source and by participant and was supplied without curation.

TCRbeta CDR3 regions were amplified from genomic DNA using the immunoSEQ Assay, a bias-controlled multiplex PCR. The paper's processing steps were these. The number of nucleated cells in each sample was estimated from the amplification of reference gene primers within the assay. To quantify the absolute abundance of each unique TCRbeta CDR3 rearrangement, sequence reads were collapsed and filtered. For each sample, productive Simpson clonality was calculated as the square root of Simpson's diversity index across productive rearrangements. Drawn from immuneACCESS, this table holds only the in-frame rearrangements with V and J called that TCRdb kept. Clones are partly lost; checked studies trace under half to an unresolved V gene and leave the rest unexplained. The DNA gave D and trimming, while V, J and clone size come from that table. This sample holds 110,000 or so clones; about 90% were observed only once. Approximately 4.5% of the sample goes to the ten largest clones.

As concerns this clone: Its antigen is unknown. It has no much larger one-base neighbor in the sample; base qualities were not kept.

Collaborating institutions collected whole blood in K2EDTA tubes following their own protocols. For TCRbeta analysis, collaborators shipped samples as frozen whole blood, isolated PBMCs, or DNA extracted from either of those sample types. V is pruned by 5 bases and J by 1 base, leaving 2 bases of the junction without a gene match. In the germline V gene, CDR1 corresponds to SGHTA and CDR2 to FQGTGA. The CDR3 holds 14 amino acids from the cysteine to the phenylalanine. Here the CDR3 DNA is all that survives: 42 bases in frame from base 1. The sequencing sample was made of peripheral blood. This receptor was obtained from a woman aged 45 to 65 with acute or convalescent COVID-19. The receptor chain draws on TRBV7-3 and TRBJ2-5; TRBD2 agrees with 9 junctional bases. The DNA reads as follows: TGTGCCAGCAGCCCTAGCGGGACCCAAGAGACCCAGTACTTC. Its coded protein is CASSPSGTQETQYF.